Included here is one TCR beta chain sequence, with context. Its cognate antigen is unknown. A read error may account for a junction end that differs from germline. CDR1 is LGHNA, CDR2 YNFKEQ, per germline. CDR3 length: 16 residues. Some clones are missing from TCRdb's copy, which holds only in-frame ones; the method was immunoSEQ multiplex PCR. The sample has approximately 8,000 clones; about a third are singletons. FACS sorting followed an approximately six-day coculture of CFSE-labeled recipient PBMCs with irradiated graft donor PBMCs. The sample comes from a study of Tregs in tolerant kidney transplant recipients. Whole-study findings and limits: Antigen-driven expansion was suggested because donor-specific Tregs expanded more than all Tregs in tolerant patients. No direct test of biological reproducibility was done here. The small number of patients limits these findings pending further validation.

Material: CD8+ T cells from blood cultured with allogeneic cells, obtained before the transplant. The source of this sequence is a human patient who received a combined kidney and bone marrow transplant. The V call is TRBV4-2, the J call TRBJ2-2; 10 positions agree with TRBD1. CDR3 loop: CANSHGDRGNTGELFF. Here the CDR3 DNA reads TGTGCCAACAGCCATGGGGACAGGGGAAACACCGGGGAGCTGTTTTTT.